This T cell receptor (beta chain) was documented in a study of cytomegalovirus exposure and HLA in healthy donors. Study summary: The Caucasian-associated ancestry cluster held roughly 81% of some 420 genotyped donors. Overall study findings and caveats: Some V segments, including TRBV6-2 and TRBV6-3, were excluded as indistinguishable. The dataset shows that most TCR sequences were rare, while some public TCRs occurred in many donors.

With 60 Vbeta and 13 Jbeta primers, the PCR was carried out. Per the study methods: Approximately 83 million unique TCR beta chains, 10 million to 14 million shared, were counted in a later analysis. Produced via immunoSEQ multiplex PCR; TCRdb's table is partial and in-frame only. V, J and clone size reflect that table, while D and trimming were determined from the DNA. The profile shows some 200,000 clones, 70% to 80% of them singletons. There are 14 residues in the CDR3. Trimming took 10 bases from V and 3 from J, leaving 16 bases between them. Germline CDR1 MNHEY, CDR2 SVGAGI. In this sample, this clone turned up once. What it binds is unknown.

The receptor was isolated from a woman aged 55-75 years in good health and CMV-seropositive. The chain carries TRBV6-5 and TRBJ2-1; a possible D gene is TRBD2 (5 bases). The specimen was PBMCs. The CDR3 spells CATGNLRDYNEQFF. As DNA, the CDR3 is TGTGCCACGGGAAACCTTAGGGACTACAATGAGCAGTTCTTC.